The 32 T cell receptor beta chains below come from one sample, sequenced in a study of human T cells and chemical hapten exposure. As to time point: pre-sensitization, week 0. Treatment meaning: therapeutic diphenylcyclopropenone sensitization with weekly scalp DPC. TCRdb itself ran the RACE reads through MiXCR, one entry per CDR3 protein. Of more than 300,000 distinct CDR3 sequences detected, roughly 4.6% appear once; the ten largest clones hold 2.6%. The sample was whole blood, taken in connection with sensitization to the hapten diphenylcyclopropenone (DPC). The receptors here all came from a woman aged 45 to 65 with alopecia areata. Some clones in this sample may be carry-over from other donors' samples.

The gene calls are TRBV20-1 and TRBJ2-7; 8 bases align to TRBD1. CDR1 is DFQATT and CDR2 is SNEGSKA in the germline V gene (reference sequence). J gave up 1 base and V 5 bases, and 7 bases lay outside the gene matches. The length of the CDR3 is 14 residues. The CDR3 nucleotides are TGCAGTGCTGGGGGACAGGTCGCGTCCTACGAGCAGTACTTC. This sequence encodes CSAGGQVASYEQYF.

In this sample, this clonotype turned up many times. The chain carries TRBV10-3 and TRBJ1-1, with D perhaps TRBD1 (5 bases). V dropped 4 bases and J dropped 3 bases, with 15 bases sitting between them. This CDR3 has 15 residues. Germline loops: CDR1 ENHRY, CDR2 SYGVKD. The CDR3, as DNA: TGTGCCATCAGTGCGATTCGGGGGAAAGACACTGAAGCTTTCTTT. Translating it yields CAISAIRGKDTEAFF.

There are a few counts of this clonotype. The V and J genes are TRBV6-5 and TRBJ1-4; possibly TRBD1 for D (6 bases). CDR1 and CDR2 (germline): MNHEY, SVGAGI. V lost 6 bases and J 4 bases, leaving 9 bases between the germline ends. The CDR3 spans 13 residues. The CDR3 DNA reads as TGTGCCAGCAGCAAGGGGGTTAATGAAAAACTGTTTTTT. Translated, it gives CASSKGVNEKLFF.

This clonotype was seen at least ten times. The J gene is TRBJ1-6, the V gene TRBV27; no clear D. The germline CDR1 and CDR2 sequences are MNHEY and SMNVEV (reference sequence). The CDR3 length is 13 residues. V lost 3 bases to trimming and J lost 9 bases, with 9 bases between them. The CDR3 spells CASSFLGFSPLHF. As DNA, the CDR3 is TGTGCCAGCAGTTTCTTGGGGTTTTCACCCCTCCACTTT.

The sample holds many counts of this clonotype. This rearrangement joins TRBV7-2 to TRBJ2-1, with 8 bases that match TRBD1. Germline lookup yields CDR1 SGHTA and CDR2 FQGNSA. V trimming: 5 bases; J trimming: 6 bases; junction bases outside the gene matches: 9. This CDR3 has 15 amino acids. CDR3 in DNA: TGTGCCAGCAGCCTTACCCCCGGGACAGGCAATGAGCAGTTCTTC. Translating gives CASSLTPGTGNEQFF.

This clonotype was counted ten times or more. The chain combines TRBV7-9 with TRBJ2-1; tentatively, D is TRBD1 (6 bases). The germline CDR1 and CDR2 sequences are SEHNR and FQNEAQ (reference sequence). The CDR3 totals 15 residues. V gave up 3 bases and J gave up 4 bases, with 13 bases separating them. Written as DNA, the CDR3 is TGTGCCAGCAGCTTGGTGGGGGCTAGATACAATGAGCAGTTCTTC. Translating gives CASSLVGARYNEQFF. The full variable domain, with the rest looked up from reference TRBV7-9 and TRBJ2-1, is DTGVSQNPRHKITKRGQNVTFRCDPISEHNRLYWYRQTLGQGPEFLTYFQNEAQLEKSRLLSDRFSAERPKGSFSTLEIQRTEQGDSAMYLCASSLVGARYNEQFFGPGTRLTVL.

The rearrangement links TRBV29-1 to TRBJ2-2; D not resolved. CDR1 SQVTM and CDR2 ANQGSEA come from the germline V gene. Between the trimmed V and J ends, which lost 4 bases and 1 base, there was a span of 7 bases. CDR3 size: 13 residues. The CDR3 DNA reads as TGCAGCGTTGTAGATTTGAACACCGGGGAGCTGTTTTTT. Translated: CSVVDLNTGELFF.

This clonotype showed up many times. V usage is TRBV7-9 and J usage is TRBJ2-1; 7 bases map to TRBD2. CDR3 length equals 15 residues. CDR1 is SEHNR and CDR2 is FQNEAQ in the germline V gene (reference sequence). The J segment lost 2 bases and the V segment lost 3 bases, leaving 4 bases of the junction unmatched. The CDR3 loop is CASSLSGNAYNEQFF. CDR3 nucleotides: TGTGCCAGCAGCTTGAGCGGGAACGCCTACAATGAGCAGTTCTTC.

This clonotype was found many times. The chain combines TRBV10-3 with TRBJ2-1, with 7 bases lining up with TRBD2. Per the germline V gene, CDR1 is ENHRY and CDR2 is SYGVKD. The CDR3 has 14 amino acids. V shed 6 bases and J 7 bases; nucleotides not matched to a gene: 9. The CDR3 DNA sequence: TGTGCCATCAGAGGACTAGGAGGTGTAAATGAGCAGTTCTTC. Protein: CAIRGLGGVNEQFF.

The chain employs TRBV6-5 and TRBJ2-7; D might be TRBD1 or TRBD2, each matching 6 bases. The CDR3 contains 14 residues. V gave up 1 base and J gave up 7 bases, with 14 bases separating them. Germline CDR1 reads MNHEY; CDR2 reads SVGAGI. CDR3 loop: CASSYFEGGREQYF. The DNA for the CDR3 is TGTGCCAGCAGTTACTTCGAGGGGGGTAGGGAGCAGTACTTC.

The J gene is TRBJ1-2, the V gene TRBV13, with 7 bases aligning to TRBD1. J was trimmed by 4 bases and V by 4 bases; bases with no gene match: 12. The CDR3 covers 16 residues. Germline CDR1 is PRHDT and CDR2 is FYEKMQ (reference sequence). The CDR3 loop reads CASSSAVDRAVYGYTF. The CDR3 DNA reads TGTGCCAGCAGCTCCGCGGTTGACAGGGCCGTCTATGGCTACACCTTC. Supplemented by reference TRBV13 and TRBJ1-2, the full variable domain reads AAGVIQSPRHLIKEKRETATLKCYPIPRHDTVYWYQQGPGQDPQFLISFYEKMQSDKGSIPDRFSAQQFSDYHSELNMSSLELGDSALYFCASSSAVDRAVYGYTFGSGTRLTVV.

This clonotype was seen once. The chain couples TRBV6-2 or TRBV6-3 to TRBJ1-1; no reliable D call. This CDR3 region has 15 residues. The germline gives CDR1 MNHEY, CDR2 SVGEGT. V lost 5 bases and J 5 bases, leaving 18 bases between the germline ends. The CDR3, as DNA: TGTGCCAGCAGTCACGGGAGGGTTAAAGAGACTGAAGCTTTCTTT. Protein sequence: CASSHGRVKETEAFF.

This clonotype appeared many times. This chain joins TRBV2 and TRBJ2-7; D perhaps matches TRBD2 (6 bases). V was shortened by 10 bases and J by 6 bases, with 19 bases between the two germline ends. CDR1 is SNHLY and CDR2 is FYNNEI in the germline V gene. This CDR3 is built from 13 residues. As DNA, the CDR3 is TGTGCCACCCCGCGCGGAGGGGTAGGCGAGCAGTACTTC. Its protein product is CATPRGGVGEQYF.

The rearrangement uses TRBV2 and TRBJ2-5; D not certain. Germline CDR1 and CDR2: SNHLY and FYNNEI. The CDR3 totals 14 residues. Trimming cost V 8 bases and J 1 base, with 14 bases left between them. CDR3 sequence reads: CASHLNVLQETQYF. The CDR3 coding sequence is TGTGCCAGCCACCTGAACGTACTCCAAGAGACCCAGTACTTC.

The rearrangement uses TRBV4-2 and TRBJ2-7; 9 bases map to TRBD2. V shed 0 bases and J 2 bases; nucleotides not matched to a gene: 5. The CDR3 totals 16 residues. CDR1 is LGHNA and CDR2 is YNFKEQ in the germline V gene. The CDR3, as DNA: TGTGCCAGCAGCCAAGATGCCAGCGGGGGGACCTACGAGCAGTACTTC. This encodes CASSQDASGGTYEQYF.

There are many counts of this clonotype. V usage is TRBV6-2 or TRBV6-3 and J usage is TRBJ2-7; D might be TRBD2 (5 bases). In germline, CDR1 is MNHEY, CDR2 SVGEGT. This CDR3 region has 12 residues. The V and J ends lost 5 bases and 6 bases respectively, with 11 bases between them. Here the CDR3 reads CASSAFGGEQYF. The CDR3 coding sequence is TGTGCCAGCAGTGCCTTCGGAGGCGAGCAGTACTTC.

On this clonotype: One end of the junction fails to match germline, which may point to a read error. CDR3 DNA sequence: TGTGCCAGCAGCGTGGGACAGGTGAACTCTGAAGCTTTCTTT. Residues: CASSVGQVNSEAFF. The rearrangement links TRBV9 to TRBJ1-1, with 8 bases that match TRBD1. This CDR3 spans 14 amino acids. Germline-derived CDR1 and CDR2 are SGDLS and YYNGEE.

The J gene is TRBJ2-1, the V gene TRBV5-1, with TRBD2 as a possible D gene (5 bases). Germline V gene lookup returns CDR1 SGHRS and CDR2 YFSETQ. There are 16 residues in the CDR3. The germline V and J ends were trimmed by 4 bases and 0 bases, with 14 bases remaining between them. CDR3 nucleotides: TGCGCCAGCAGCCCTAGACTACAAAGCTCCTACAATGAGCAGTTCTTC. It is translated as CASSPRLQSSYNEQFF.

V gene TRBV5-4 combines with J gene TRBJ2-2, with 9 bases matching TRBD2. The CDR3 is 16 amino acids. CDR1 SGHNT and CDR2 YYREEE come from the germline V gene (reference sequence). Germline trimming cut 4 bases from V and 6 bases from J; bases unmatched to any gene: 10. Written as DNA, the CDR3 is TGTGCCAGCAGCCCTGCTAGCGGGACCTCCTCCGGGGAGCTGTTTTTT. It encodes CASSPASGTSSGELFF.

This clonotype was picked up many times. The chain links TRBV6-2 or TRBV6-3 to TRBJ2-7; D is uncertain. The germline gives CDR1 MNHEY, CDR2 SVGEGT. The V end lost 0 bases, the J end lost 4 bases, and 4 bases lay between the germline ends. The CDR3 has 12 amino acids. The CDR3: CASSYSTYEQYF. CDR3 nucleotides: TGTGCCAGCAGTTACTCAACGTACGAGCAGTACTTC.

Many counts were recorded for this clonotype. The J gene is TRBJ1-3, the V gene TRBV18, with D hard to call. Trimming pared 1 base from V and 0 bases from J, leaving 19 bases between. CDR1 and CDR2 (germline): KGHSH, LQKENI. The CDR3 covers 19 residues. The CDR3 bases are TGTGCCAGCTCACCACAGCCGAGTGGAAACCCCTACTCTGGAAACACCATATATTTT. It codes for CASSPQPSGNPYSGNTIYF.

This clonotype has a handful of counts. An end of the junction does not agree with germline; a read error may underlie this. CDR3 amino acids: CASSLREQQEF. CDR3 coding DNA: TGTGCCAGCAGTTTACGTGAACAGCAGGAATTC. The rearrangement links TRBV28 to TRBJ2-7, with no clear D. Germline loops: CDR1 MDHEN, CDR2 SYDVKM. The length of the CDR3 is 11 residues.

This clonotype was observed a handful of times. The rearrangement joins TRBV18 to TRBJ2-6, with no clear D. Trimming removed 5 bases from V and 2 bases from J, with 13 bases in between. CDR3 length: 16 residues. Germline CDR1 reads KGHSH; CDR2 reads LQKENI. CDR3 residues: CASSYQDPAGANVLTF. In DNA form, the CDR3 reads TGTGCCAGCTCATATCAAGACCCGGCTGGGGCCAACGTCCTGACTTTC.

This clonotype was recorded at least ten times. The chain employs TRBV12-3 or TRBV12-4 and TRBJ2-1, with 11 bases aligning to TRBD2. Trimming at V came to 3 bases and at J to 9 bases, leaving 7 bases not matched to a gene. CDR3 length equals 15 residues. The CDR3 loop is CASSLSLAGGTEQFF. The CDR3, as DNA: TGTGCCAGCAGTTTGAGTCTAGCGGGAGGAACTGAGCAGTTCTTC.

In DNA form, the CDR3 reads TGTGCCAGCAGTTACCCCCAGGGCCATGGCTACACCTTC. The encoded protein is CASSYPQGHGYTF. J is TRBJ1-2 and V is TRBV6-5; maybe TRBD1 (5 bases). Germline V gene lookup returns CDR1 MNHEY and CDR2 SVGAGI. This CDR3 spans 13 amino acids. Trimming stripped 2 bases from V and 6 bases from J, with 10 bases between.

This clonotype was counted once. The chain uses TRBV12-3 or TRBV12-4 and TRBJ1-5; 7 positions agree with TRBD1. V lost 6 bases to trimming and J lost 3 bases; unmatched junction nucleotides: 8. There are 15 residues in the CDR3. This CDR3 is CASSPAGGPNQPQHF. In nucleotides, the CDR3 is TGTGCCAGCAGCCCCGCAGGGGGGCCCAATCAGCCCCAGCATTTT.

This clonotype came up a few times. In DNA form, the CDR3 reads TGTGCCAGCAGCTTAGCGTTAACAGGGGGTCACAATGAGCAGTTCTTC. Protein sequence: CASSLALTGGHNEQFF. This chain links TRBV7-9 with TRBJ2-1, with 8 bases identical to TRBD1. The V segment lost 0 bases and the J segment 5 bases; nucleotides outside the gene matches: 6. The V gene's germline CDR1 is SEHNR and CDR2 FQNEAQ (reference sequence). The CDR3 has 16 amino acids.

This clonotype was observed many times. The chain joins TRBV11-2 to TRBJ2-2; 8 positions match TRBD2. V lost 0 bases and J lost 0; bases outside the gene matches: 0. The CDR3 contains 16 residues. The germline V gene encodes CDR1 SGHAT and CDR2 FQNNGV. The CDR3 region has the DNA TGTGCCAGCAGCTTAGATAGCGGGGCGAACACCGGGGAGCTGTTTTTT. It yields the protein CASSLDSGANTGELFF.

This clonotype was recorded at least ten times. V gene TRBV12-3 or TRBV12-4 combines with J gene TRBJ2-7; 8 positions agree with TRBD2. Trimming removed 5 bases from V and 5 bases from J; junction bases left unmatched: 8. The CDR3 is 14 residues long. The CDR3 protein is CASSLTGGPNEQYF. In DNA, the CDR3 is TGTGCCAGCAGTCTTACGGGAGGGCCGAACGAGCAGTACTTC.

This clonotype was detected ten times or more. J is TRBJ2-3 and V is TRBV29-1; the match to TRBD2 covers 8 bases. The CDR3 is 13 residues long. The germline V gene encodes CDR1 SQVTM and CDR2 ANQGSEA. V shed 2 bases, J shed 4 bases, and the junction held 2 bases outside the gene matches. The CDR3 region has the DNA TGCAGCGTTGAACGGGGGGGGGCAGATACGCAGTATTTT. It yields the protein CSVERGGADTQYF.

There are a few counts of this clonotype. The gene calls are TRBV7-2 and TRBJ2-3, with D perhaps TRBD1 (6 bases). Trimming removed 3 bases from V and 0 bases from J, with 10 bases in between. The germline gives CDR1 SGHTA, CDR2 FQGNSA. This CDR3 contains 15 residues. The CDR3, as DNA: TGTGCCAGCAGCTTCCGGGACACAAGCACAGATACGCAGTATTTT. It encodes CASSFRDTSTDTQYF.

This chain joins TRBV20-1 and TRBJ1-6; 12 bases fit TRBD1. The CDR3 is 16 residues long. Germline CDR1 is DFQATT and CDR2 is SNEGSKA (reference sequence). The V and J ends lost 5 bases and 9 bases, in that order; junction bases with no gene match: 11. CDR3 in amino acids: CSAQRDRGRQGSPLHF. The CDR3 DNA follows: TGCAGTGCTCAGAGGGACAGGGGGCGGCAGGGTTCACCCCTCCACTTT.